This TCR beta chain emerged from a study of quantifying T cell responses using KT2 cells. Study background: cDNA was made from DNase-treated RNA using alpha and beta constant primers. Points from the study as a whole: KT2 clone alpha and beta sequence counts scaled linearly with input KT2 cell number. At about one KT2 cell per 100,000 PBMC, KT2 sequences were still detected.

KT2, a clone with a known TCR, was spiked into unfractionated PBMC. Trimming shortened V by 5 bases and J by 1 base, and 12 bases separated the two germline ends. Germline values: CDR1 SGHVS, CDR2 FQNEAQ. The CDR3 runs 15 residues. Remarks on this clonotype: Its antigen is as yet unknown.

An oligo carrying a UMI was ligated to the cDNA 3' end. The first PCR ran about 4 cycles with an equimolar RC1.1 and RC1.2 beta primer mix. TCRdb re-derived calls from the UMI-ligation and nested PCR reads in MiXCR, one entry per CDR3 protein. The table shows 42,000 or so distinct CDR3 sequences, with about 15% occurring only once. The source is a human donor. The rearrangement links TRBV7-8 to TRBJ2-4, with D maybe TRBD2 (5 bases). The sample was PBMCs spiked with cells of the T cell clone KT2. The CDR3: CASSPSRGAKNIQYF. For the CDR3, the DNA is TGTGCCAGCAGCCCGAGTCGCGGGGCCAAAAACATTCAGTACTTC.